The clone carrying this T cell receptor (beta chain) was found once. Other nucleotide sequences in the sample specify the same CDR3. This record belongs to a study of control samples from healthy donors and cancer patients. Looked up from germline, CDR1 is KGHSH and CDR2 is LQKENI. V lost 3 bases and J lost 0, with 8 bases in between. The CDR3 is made up of 14 amino acids. Profiled with immunoSEQ multiplex PCR; TCRdb holds only in-frame clones, not every one. The sample has roughly 90,000 clones, approximately 88% seen once; the top ten hold about 10%. The specimen was PBMCs. The TCR comes from a woman aged 50 to 65 with colorectal cancer. The V gene is TRBV18, the J gene TRBJ1-2; a weak D match, TRBD1 (6 bases). The CDR3 here is CASSPGGSNYGYTF. For the CDR3, the DNA is TGTGCCAGCTCACCCGGGGGCTCTAACTATGGCTACACCTTC. The full variable domain, in which reference TRBV18 and TRBJ1-2 provide the parts outside the CDR3, is NAGVMQNPRHLVRRRGQEARLRCSPMKGHSHVYWYRQLPEEGLKFMVYLQKENIIDESGMPKERFSAEFPKEGPSILRIQQVVRGDSAAYFCASSPGGSNYGYTFGSGTRLTVV.